These 17 T cell receptor beta chains originate from one sample sequenced in a study of PD-1 blockade in classical Hodgkin lymphoma. Time point specified: cycle 4 day 1 (C4D1), after more than 5 weeks of nivolumab. Relapses following autologous stem cell transplantation were seen in all patients, with brentuximab vedotin exposure varying. Using immunoSEQ multiplex PCR, the repertoire was profiled, and TCRdb retains in-frame clones only, with some absent. The sample holds more than 75,000 clones; approximately 94% are singletons and the top ten take around 2%. The source material was peripheral blood mononuclear cells (PBMCs), sampled before the fourth cycle of nivolumab. These receptors originate from a human donor with classical Hodgkin lymphoma.

J is TRBJ1-2 and V is TRBV5-1, with 7 bases fitting TRBD1. Germline values: CDR1 SGHRS, CDR2 YFSETQ. V lost 5 bases to trimming and J lost 2 bases; unmatched junction nucleotides: 9. The CDR3 totals 15 residues. CDR3 bases: TGCGCCAGCAGACAGGGACAGATCGGAAACTATGGCTACACCTTC. Translated: CASRQGQIGNYGYTF.

J is TRBJ1-5 and V is TRBV6-1; 8 bases agree with TRBD1. The J segment lost 5 bases and the V segment lost 4 bases, leaving 4 bases of the junction unmatched. The CDR3 runs 14 residues. Germline CDR1 and CDR2: MNHNS and SASEGT. CDR3 sequence (DNA): TGTGCCAGCAGTGGGACAGGGAATCATCAGCCCCAGCATTTT. Protein product: CASSGTGNHQPQHF.

This chain joins TRBV4-1 and TRBJ1-5; the match to TRBD1 covers 11 bases. J was trimmed by 6 bases and V by 0 bases; bases with no gene match: 7. Germline CDR1 and CDR2: MGHRA and YSYEKL. This CDR3 region has 17 residues. This CDR3 reads CASSQDPGTGGFQPQHF. DNA of the CDR3: TGCGCCAGCAGCCAAGATCCAGGGACAGGGGGTTTTCAGCCCCAGCATTTT.

The V call is TRBV19, the J call TRBJ1-5; no clear D gene. The germline gives CDR1 LNHDA, CDR2 SQIVND (reference sequence). Trimming removed 4 bases from V and 5 bases from J, with 9 bases in between. The CDR3 is 13 amino acids. The CDR3 bases are TGTGCCAGTAGTAGTCAGACTGATCAGCCCCAGCATTTT. Protein: CASSSQTDQPQHF.

The J gene is TRBJ2-1, the V gene TRBV30; D is uncertain. The V end lost 0 bases, the J end lost 8 bases, and 5 bases lay between the germline ends. This CDR3 has 11 amino acids. CDR1 is GTSNPN and CDR2 is SVGIG in the germline V gene (reference sequence). CDR3 sequence (DNA): TGTGCCTGGAGTGTACCCCATGAGCAGTTCTTC. This encodes CAWSVPHEQFF.

This rearrangement joins TRBV6-5 to TRBJ2-1; the D gene is possibly TRBD1 (6 bases). V lost 3 bases, J lost 5 bases, and 14 bases lay in between. Germline V gives CDR1 MNHEY, CDR2 SVGAGI. The CDR3 contains 15 residues. CDR3: CASSYVGTLNNEQFF. CDR3 DNA sequence: TGTGCCAGCAGTTATGTTGGGACACTCAACAATGAGCAGTTCTTC.

This rearrangement joins TRBV5-1 to TRBJ2-5; D unresolved. The CDR3 spans 14 residues. From germline, CDR1 is SGHRS and CDR2 YFSETQ. V lost 5 bases and J 2 bases, leaving 13 bases between the germline ends. For the CDR3, the DNA is TGCGCCAGCAGAACTAATTCGACTCAAGAGACCCAGTACTTC. Protein sequence: CASRTNSTQETQYF.

This chain connects TRBV9 to TRBJ1-1; 8 nucleotides agree with TRBD1. The CDR3 covers 15 residues. Germline V gene sequence: CDR1 SGDLS, CDR2 YYNGEE. Trimming at V came to 2 bases and at J to 6 bases, leaving 9 bases not matched to a gene. The chain's CDR3 is CASSVSGGRDSEAFF. DNA for the CDR3: TGTGCCAGCAGCGTTTCAGGGGGCCGGGACTCTGAAGCTTTCTTT.

This clone was counted once. V and J are TRBV29-1 and TRBJ1-2; D uncertain. Germline V gene lookup returns CDR1 SQVTM and CDR2 ANQGSEA. V lost 3 bases and J 6 bases, leaving 11 bases between the germline ends. The CDR3 length is 12 residues. In DNA, the CDR3 is TGCAGCGTTGATTGGGAGTCGAATGGCTACACCTTC. Translation gives CSVDWESNGYTF.

The chain uses TRBV19 and TRBJ1-2, with D maybe TRBD1 (5 bases). V shed 5 bases and J shed 4 bases, with 20 bases lying between them. The CDR3 covers 16 residues. CDR1 and CDR2 from the germline V gene are LNHDA and SQIVND (reference sequence). CDR3 residues: CASSAQQAPKAYGYTF. CDR3 coding DNA: TGTGCCAGTAGTGCCCAACAGGCTCCAAAGGCCTATGGCTACACCTTC.

This clone was seen a few times. The rearrangement links TRBV30 to TRBJ1-5; D remains unclear. V dropped 2 bases and J dropped 5 bases, with 10 bases sitting between them. This CDR3 is built from 13 residues. Germline V gives CDR1 GTSNPN, CDR2 SVGIG (reference sequence). The CDR3 loop reads CAWSPGRYQPQHF. CDR3 sequence (DNA): TGTGCCTGGAGTCCCGGCAGGTATCAGCCCCAGCATTTT.

This chain links TRBV4-1 with TRBJ2-3, with 11 bases fitting TRBD2. The V gene end was trimmed by 4 bases and the J gene end by 6 bases; junction bases not matched to a gene: 0. The CDR3 sequence is 13 residues long. The germline CDR1 and CDR2 sequences are MGHRA and YSYEKL. The CDR3 coding sequence is TGCGCCAGCAGCCCTAGCGGGAGGGATACGCAGTATTTT. Protein sequence: CASSPSGRDTQYF.

The genes are TRBV27 and TRBJ2-1, with TRBD2 matching over 11 bases. Trimming removed 6 bases from V and 5 bases from J; junction bases left unmatched: 3. CDR3 length equals 14 residues. Germline CDR1 MNHEY, CDR2 SMNVEV (reference sequence). The CDR3: CASRTSGAHNEQFF. The CDR3 nucleotides are TGTGCCAGCAGGACTAGCGGGGCCCACAATGAGCAGTTCTTC.

The V and J genes are TRBV9 and TRBJ2-2; perhaps TRBD2 as D (6 bases). The CDR3 totals 18 residues. The germline CDR1 and CDR2 sequences are SGDLS and YYNGEE. Trimming left V 0 bases short and J 0 bases short, with 15 bases between. The CDR3 spells CASSVEGLARANTGELFF. The CDR3 coding sequence is TGTGCCAGCAGCGTAGAGGGGCTAGCGCGCGCGAACACCGGGGAGCTGTTTTTT.

This chain joins TRBV5-1 and TRBJ1-1; D might be TRBD1 (6 bases). This CDR3 contains 14 residues. Trimming shortened V by 1 base and J by 3 bases, and 10 bases separated the two germline ends. Germline V gene sequence: CDR1 SGHRS, CDR2 YFSETQ. CDR3 nucleotide sequence: TGCGCCAGCAGCTTGCAGGGGCAGGACACTGAAGCTTTCTTT. Protein product: CASSLQGQDTEAFF.

This rearrangement joins TRBV5-4 to TRBJ2-1, with unresolved D. CDR3 size: 13 residues. Trimming shortened V by 0 bases and J by 6 bases, and 7 bases separated the two germline ends. Germline V gene data show CDR1 as SGHNT and CDR2 as YYREEE (reference sequence). For the CDR3, the DNA is TGTGCCAGCAGCTTGGTATGGCTCAATGAGCAGTTCTTC. As protein: CASSLVWLNEQFF.

The chain couples TRBV4-1 to TRBJ2-7; D not certain. There are 12 residues in the CDR3. V gave up 0 bases and J gave up 3 bases, with 3 bases separating them. The V gene's germline CDR1 is MGHRA and CDR2 YSYEKL. The CDR3 nucleotides are TGCGCCAGCAGCCAAGAGGTCTACGAGCAGTACTTC. As protein: CASSQEVYEQYF.